The 9 T cell receptor beta chains in this list originate from one sample, sequenced in a study of human T cells and chemical hapten exposure. Time point of the sample: pre-sensitization, week 0. Treatment indicated: therapeutic diphenylcyclopropenone sensitization with weekly scalp DPC. One entry per CDR3 protein, called by TCRdb with MiXCR from the RACE reads. The sample contains under 90,000 distinct CDR3 sequences, nearly 10% of which appear only once. The material was whole blood, obtained in connection with sensitization to the hapten diphenylcyclopropenone (DPC). The receptors stem from a woman aged 40 to 49 with alopecia areata. Some clones in this sample may be carry-over from other donors' samples.

This clonotype was detected ten times or more. V is TRBV2 and J is TRBJ2-3; unclear D gene. This CDR3 has 14 residues. V was clipped by 3 bases and J by 4 bases, with 11 bases between them. The germline V gene has CDR1 SNHLY and CDR2 FYNNEI. The CDR3 DNA sequence: TGTGCCAGCAGTGAGGCGTCTAGTTCAGATACGCAGTATTTT. Translating gives CASSEASSSDTQYF. The full variable domain, rest sourced from reference TRBV2 and TRBJ2-3, is EPEVTQTPSHQVTQMGQEVILRCVPISNHLYFYWYRQILGQKVEFLVSFYNNEISEKSEIFDDQFSVERPDGSNFTLKIRSTKLEDSAMYFCASSEASSSDTQYFGPGTRLTVL.

In this sample, this clonotype turned up many times. The V gene is TRBV27, the J gene TRBJ1-1, with D perhaps matching TRBD1 (6 bases). The CDR3 covers 17 residues. The V gene's germline CDR1 is MNHEY and CDR2 SMNVEV (reference sequence). V lost 6 bases and J lost 1, with 21 bases in between. The CDR3 DNA follows: TGTGCCAGCAGGAGAAGGGTTTGGACAGACCAGAACACTGAAGCTTTCTTT. It translates to CASRRRVWTDQNTEAFF.

V is TRBV5-5 and J is TRBJ1-3; D perhaps matches TRBD1 (5 bases). V shed 5 bases and J shed 7 bases, with 13 bases lying between them. The CDR3 contains 13 residues. CDR1 and CDR2 (germline): SGHKS, YYEKEE (reference sequence). CDR3 region: CASRWDVSNTIYF. The CDR3 DNA reads TGTGCCAGCAGATGGGACGTTTCCAACACCATATATTTT.

The rearrangement joins TRBV11-2 to TRBJ2-4, with TRBD2 identical over 16 bases. The CDR3 has 20 residues. The germline V gene has CDR1 SGHAT and CDR2 FQNNGV. V was pared by 2 bases and J by 1 base, with 8 bases of the junction left unmatched. Written as DNA, the CDR3 is TGTGCCAGCAGCTTAAAATCCGGGACTAGCGGGGGGGAGGCCAAAAACATTCAGTACTTC. It codes for CASSLKSGTSGGEAKNIQYF.

This clonotype was seen many times. The chain recombines TRBV7-9 with TRBJ2-1, with D uncertain. The CDR3 has 14 residues. Deletions cut 1 base from V and 9 bases from J, with 13 bases between. Germline CDR1 SEHNR, CDR2 FQNEAQ (reference sequence). Written as DNA, the CDR3 is TGTGCCAGCAGCTTAGATTTCTTGCCGGCTGAGCAGTTCTTC. Translating it yields CASSLDFLPAEQFF. The complete variable domain, with remaining parts taken from reference TRBV7-9 and TRBJ2-1, reads DTGVSQNPRHKITKRGQNVTFRCDPISEHNRLYWYRQTLGQGPEFLTYFQNEAQLEKSRLLSDRFSAERPKGSFSTLEIQRTEQGDSAMYLCASSLDFLPAEQFFGPGTRLTVL.

This clonotype has ten or more counts. The J gene is TRBJ2-7, the V gene TRBV4-1; TRBD1 or TRBD2 may be the D gene (5 bases each). The CDR3 extends over 13 amino acids. CDR1 and CDR2 (germline): MGHRA, YSYEKL. Trimming stripped 4 bases from V and 5 bases from J, with 12 bases between. The CDR3 here is CASSRTRGDEQYF. The CDR3 DNA follows: TGCGCCAGCAGCCGCACGAGGGGCGACGAGCAGTACTTC.

This clonotype has just a few counts. This chain joins TRBV5-5 and TRBJ1-2; TRBD1 is a possible D gene (5 bases). The CDR3 length is 14 residues. Germline CDR1 SGHKS, CDR2 YYEKEE (reference sequence). Trimming left V 4 bases short and J 3 bases short, with 13 bases between. The CDR3 loop is CASSLYDSYYGYTF. CDR3 sequence (DNA): TGTGCCAGCAGCCTCTACGACAGTTACTATGGCTACACCTTC.

The genes are TRBV5-1 and TRBJ1-2; 10 positions agree with TRBD1. Germline assignment: CDR1 SGHRS and CDR2 YFSETQ. This CDR3 region has 14 residues. Trimming cost V 2 bases and J 6 bases; bases outside gene matches: 4. The CDR3 sequence: CASSLSGTGDGYTF. In DNA, the CDR3 is TGCGCCAGCAGCTTATCCGGGACAGGGGATGGCTACACCTTC.

The V call is TRBV9, the J call TRBJ2-3, with D unclear. CDR1 and CDR2 (germline): SGDLS, YYNGEE. This CDR3 comprises 14 residues. Trimming stripped 0 bases from V and 2 bases from J, with 7 bases between. CDR3 nucleotide sequence: TGTGCCAGCAGCGTAGGGCTTCACACAGATACGCAGTATTTT. Translating gives CASSVGLHTDTQYF.